The 16 T cell receptor beta chains given below trace back to one sample, sequenced in a study of T-cell reconstitution after alpha-beta-depleted transplantation in children. TCRbeta library construction was performed incorporating unique molecular identifiers. Using its own MiXCR run on the PCR reads, TCRdb lists one record per CDR3 protein. The sample holds a few hundred thousand distinct CDR3 sequences, roughly 16% seen once. Sample: PBMCs, mostly from graft donor cells, taken 360 days after TCRalphabeta/CD19-depleted stem cell transplant. These receptors were collected from a boy in the first two years of life who had a stem cell transplant for Wiskott-Aldrich syndrome, so the T cells may come from the graft donor.

This clonotype was counted between two and nine times. The CDR3 sequence is CASRPPEGYEQYF. The CDR3 DNA sequence: TGTGCCAGCAGGCCCCCCGAGGGATACGAGCAGTACTTC. This rearrangement joins TRBV2 to TRBJ2-7; D may be TRBD2 (5 bases). CDR3 size: 13 residues. Trimming removed 6 bases at V and 4 bases at J, with 13 bases between. From germline, CDR1 is SNHLY and CDR2 FYNNEI.

This clonotype was recorded a few times. This sequence joins TRBV20-1 and TRBJ2-7; D unclear. Germline CDR1 reads DFQATT; CDR2 reads SNEGSKA (reference sequence). V lost 3 bases to trimming and J lost 0 bases, with 9 bases between them. The CDR3 runs 13 residues. CDR3 nucleotides: TGCAGTGCTAGTCGTGGGAACTCCTACGAGCAGTACTTC. Residues: CSASRGNSYEQYF.

V usage is TRBV3-1 and J usage is TRBJ2-5, with 7 positions matching TRBD1. Unmatched junction bases numbered 9, after V lost 6 bases and J lost 5 bases. This CDR3 has 14 residues. Germline V gene data show CDR1 as LGHDT and CDR2 as YNNKEL (reference sequence). The chain's CDR3 is CASRPDRFYETQYF. CDR3 nucleotide sequence: TGTGCCAGCAGACCGGACAGGTTCTATGAGACCCAGTACTTC.

This clonotype was seen only a few times. The genes are TRBV7-6 and TRBJ2-5; tentative D call: TRBD2 (5 bases). Trimming left V 0 bases short and J 3 bases short, with 8 bases between. The V gene's germline CDR1 is SGHVS and CDR2 FNYEAQ. This CDR3 spans 14 amino acids. For the CDR3, the DNA is TGTGCCAGCAGCTTAGCACTAGGGAAAGAGACCCAGTACTTC. Translating it yields CASSLALGKETQYF.

V is TRBV7-2 and J is TRBJ2-5; D perhaps matches TRBD2 (6 bases). The CDR3 is 15 residues long. Germline CDR1 and CDR2: SGHTA and FQGNSA. Trimming cost V 5 bases and J 1 base, with 14 bases left between them. The DNA of the CDR3 is TGTGCCAGCAGCCCCCCCGGGCGGGGCCAAGAGACCCAGTACTTC. Its protein is CASSPPGRGQETQYF. The full variable domain, its missing parts supplied by reference TRBV7-2 and TRBJ2-5, is GAGVSQSPSNKVTEKGKDVELRCDPISGHTALYWYRQSLGQGLEFLIYFQGNSAPDKSGLPSDRFSAERTGGSVSTLTIQRTQQEDSAVYLCASSPPGRGQETQYFGPGTRLLVL.

Only a few counts were recorded for this clonotype. J is TRBJ2-3 and V is TRBV5-6, with D tentatively TRBD1 (5 bases). With 1 base removed from V and 7 bases from J, the gap between germline ends came to 7 bases. The CDR3 spans 12 residues. CDR1 is SGHDT and CDR2 is YYEEEE in the germline V gene. This CDR3 reads CASSLRTNTQYF. The DNA for the CDR3 is TGTGCCAGCAGCTTGCGGACAAATACGCAGTATTTT.

The chain is built from TRBV27 and TRBJ2-1; D is uncertain. The CDR3 extends over 15 amino acids. The ends were cut back, 6 bases at V and 3 bases at J, with 15 bases in the middle. Germline V gene lookup returns CDR1 MNHEY and CDR2 SMNVEV (reference sequence). CDR3 sequence reads: CASSPIRKIYNEQFF. The CDR3 nucleotides read TGTGCCAGCAGCCCTATAAGGAAAATCTACAATGAGCAGTTCTTC.

This clonotype occurred a few times. The chain joins TRBV27 to TRBJ1-1, with D unclear. The CDR3 runs 13 residues. V was trimmed by 5 bases and J by 5 bases, leaving 12 bases between them. Per germline, CDR1 MNHEY and CDR2 SMNVEV (reference sequence). The CDR3 DNA reads as TGTGCCAGCAGTAATCCACAAGGTACTGAAGCTTTCTTT. Protein sequence: CASSNPQGTEAFF.

To note about this clonotype: The junction departs from germline at one end; a sequencing error may be responsible. The V call is TRBV7-2, the J call TRBJ2-5; D is tentatively TRBD1 or TRBD2 (5 bases each). Per the germline V gene, CDR1 is SGHTA and CDR2 is FQGNSA. The CDR3 spans 15 residues. CDR3 loop: CASSLIGANQESQYF. In nucleotides, the CDR3 is TGTGCCAGCAGCTTAATCGGGGCGAACCAAGAGTCCCAGTACTTC.

There are a few counts of this clonotype. V and J are TRBV3-1 and TRBJ2-7, with TRBD2 matching 7 bases. The V segment lost 2 bases and the J segment 7 bases; nucleotides outside the gene matches: 14. The CDR3 is 16 residues long. CDR1 and CDR2 from the germline V gene are LGHDT and YNNKEL (reference sequence). CDR3 sequence (DNA): TGTGCCAGCAGCCAACGGACCATACTAGCGCTCGGGGAGCAGTACTTC. Protein: CASSQRTILALGEQYF.

The sample holds a few counts of this clonotype. V is TRBV4-1 and J is TRBJ2-1, with TRBD2 matching over 15 bases. The ends lost 0 bases at V and 1 base at J; junction bases unmatched: 10. The CDR3 totals 21 residues. Germline lookup yields CDR1 MGHRA and CDR2 YSYEKL. CDR3 sequence: CASSQEMRTSGRARSYNEQFF. CDR3 DNA sequence: TGCGCCAGCAGCCAAGAGATGAGGACTAGCGGGAGGGCCAGGTCCTACAATGAGCAGTTCTTC.

There are a few counts of this clonotype. CDR3 in DNA: TGTGCCAGCAGCCCACGTGGGCGGAGCTACGAGCAGTACTTC. Translation gives CASSPRGRSYEQYF. The chain employs TRBV7-2 and TRBJ2-7, with D hard to call. Deletions cut 5 bases from V and 3 bases from J, with 14 bases between. This CDR3 is 14 amino acids long. Per germline, CDR1 SGHTA and CDR2 FQGNSA.

This clonotype was picked up a small number of times. The gene calls are TRBV4-1 and TRBJ1-6; the D gene is possibly TRBD1 (5 bases). CDR3 length: 17 amino acids. Germline loops: CDR1 MGHRA, CDR2 YSYEKL. Deletions cut 0 bases from V and 4 bases from J, with 13 bases between. CDR3 sequence (DNA): TGCGCCAGCAGCCAAGATCCGGGACGGTCATATAATTCACCCCTCCACTTT. Amino acids: CASSQDPGRSYNSPLHF.

The J gene is TRBJ1-1, the V gene TRBV27; a possible D gene is TRBD1 (6 bases). V was cut by 7 bases and J by 5 bases, with 17 bases left in between. The CDR3 runs to 14 residues. CDR1 MNHEY and CDR2 SMNVEV come from the germline V gene (reference sequence). CDR3 residues: CASTRRRGGTEAFF. CDR3 DNA sequence: TGTGCCAGCACCCGGAGAAGGGGGGGAACTGAAGCTTTCTTT.

This clonotype was observed a handful of times. The rearrangement links TRBV27 to TRBJ2-7; 10 bases are a match to TRBD2. Germline trimming cut 8 bases from V and 6 bases from J; bases unmatched to any gene: 31. This CDR3 region has 21 residues. Looked up from germline, CDR1 is MNHEY and CDR2 is SMNVEV (reference sequence). CDR3 in amino acids: CASVARPVETGFALAGVEQYF. The CDR3 DNA reads as TGTGCCAGCGTGGCTCGCCCCGTGGAAACAGGATTCGCCCTAGCGGGAGTCGAGCAGTACTTC.

This clonotype showed up just a few times. The chain combines TRBV12-3 or TRBV12-4 with TRBJ2-7, with D possibly matching TRBD1 (7 bases). The germline V and J ends were trimmed by 8 bases and 1 base, with 15 bases remaining between them. The CDR3 totals 14 residues. The CDR3 region is CASRRGLASYEQYF. DNA of the CDR3: TGTGCCAGCCGGAGGGGGCTAGCGTCCTACGAGCAGTACTTC.